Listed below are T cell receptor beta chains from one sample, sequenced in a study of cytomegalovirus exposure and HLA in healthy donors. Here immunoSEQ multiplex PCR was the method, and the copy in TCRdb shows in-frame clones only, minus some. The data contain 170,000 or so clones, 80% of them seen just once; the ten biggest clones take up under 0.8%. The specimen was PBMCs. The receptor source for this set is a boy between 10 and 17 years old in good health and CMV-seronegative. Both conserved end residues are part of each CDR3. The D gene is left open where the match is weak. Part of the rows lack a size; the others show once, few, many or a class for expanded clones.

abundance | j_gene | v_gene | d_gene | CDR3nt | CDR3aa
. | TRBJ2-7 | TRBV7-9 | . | TGTGCCAGCAGCGTACGGTCCCCCCGAGGAGACGAGCAGTACTTC | CASSVRSPRGDEQYF
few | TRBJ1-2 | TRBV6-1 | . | TGTGCCAGCAGGCCTCAGGGAAGCTATGGCTACACCTTC | CASRPQGSYGYTF
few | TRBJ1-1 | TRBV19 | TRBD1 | TGTGCCAGTACTGGGACAGGGGGCTCGGGAACTGAAGCTTTCTTT | CASTGTGGSGTEAFF
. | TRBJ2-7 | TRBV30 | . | TGTGCCTGGAGGCCCGGGACCTACGAGCAGTACTTC | CAWRPGTYEQYF
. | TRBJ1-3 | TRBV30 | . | TGTGCCTGGAGTGGAGGGGGAAACACCATATATTTT | CAWSGGGNTIYF
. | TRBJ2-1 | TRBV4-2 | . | TGTGCCAGCAGCCAAGGGAAGAGCGGGGACAACAATGAGCAGTTCTTC | CASSQGKSGDNNEQFF
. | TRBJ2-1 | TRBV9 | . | TGTGCCAGCAGCGTAGTGCCCGGCTCCTACAATGAGCAGTTCTTC | CASSVVPGSYNEQFF
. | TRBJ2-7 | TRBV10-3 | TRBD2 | TGTGCCATCAAGAAGCGGGGGGGCTTAGACTCCTACGAGCAGTACTTC | CAIKKRGGLDSYEQYF
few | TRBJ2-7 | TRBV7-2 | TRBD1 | TGTGCCAGCAGCCAGGGGGAGTTGTCTGGGCAGTACTTC | CASSQGELSGQYF
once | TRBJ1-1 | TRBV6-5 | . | TGTGCCAGCGGTCCGGGAAACACTGAAGCTTTCTTT | CASGPGNTEAFF
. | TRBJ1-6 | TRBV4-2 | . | TGTGCCAGCAGTCTCGGGGTGAGCAGCTCCTATAATTCACCCCTCCACTTT | CASSLGVSSSYNSPLHF
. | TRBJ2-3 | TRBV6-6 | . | TGTGCCAGCAGTCCAACAGGGAAAGATACGCAGTATTTT | CASSPTGKDTQYF
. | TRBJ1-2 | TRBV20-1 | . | TGCAGTGTTGGACAAATCTATGGCTACACCTTC | CSVGQIYGYTF
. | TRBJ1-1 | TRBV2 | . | TGTGCCAGCTGGGGGGGATCGGGGCGGCCCGGTGAAGCTTTCTTT | CASWGGSGRPGEAFF
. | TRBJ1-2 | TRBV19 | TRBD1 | TGTGCCAGTAGTAGGGGGCAGGGGGCACCTAACTATGGCTACACCTTC | CASSRGQGAPNYGYTF
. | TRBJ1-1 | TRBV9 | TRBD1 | TGTGCCAGCAGCTCCTCGACAGGGGGCCGTGAAGCTTTCTTT | CASSSSTGGREAFF
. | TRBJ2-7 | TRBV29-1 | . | TGCAGCGTCCGGGACACCACCTACGAGCAGTACTTC | CSVRDTTYEQYF
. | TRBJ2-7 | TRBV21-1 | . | TGTGCCAGCAGCAAAGATCGGCAGGCCCCCTACGAGCAGTACTTC | CASSKDRQAPYEQYF
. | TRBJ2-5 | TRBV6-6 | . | TGTGCCAGCAGGACACAAGAGACCCAGTACTTC | CASRTQETQYF
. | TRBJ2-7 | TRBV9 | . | TGTGCCAGCAGCGCCTACGGACAGGACTACGACTACGAGCAGTACTTC | CASSAYGQDYDYEQYF
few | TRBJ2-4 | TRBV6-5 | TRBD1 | TGTGCCAGCAGTTACGCGGGGACAGGCGGCAGGGGCATTCAGTACTTC | CASSYAGTGGRGIQYF
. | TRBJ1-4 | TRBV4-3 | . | TGCGCCAGCAGCCAAGATTTTCCAGCAACTAATGAAAAACTGTTTTTT | CASSQDFPATNEKLFF
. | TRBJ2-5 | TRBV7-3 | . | TGTGCCAGCAGCTTACAGGGGGGGACCCAGTACTTC | CASSLQGGTQYF
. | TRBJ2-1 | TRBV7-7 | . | TGTGCTAGCAGCCTAGACCTTACCGGGGATGAGCAGTTCTTC | CASSLDLTGDEQFF
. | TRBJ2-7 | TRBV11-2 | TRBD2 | TGTGCCAGCAGCTTAGCGTCCAGCGGGGGCCGCTACGAGCAGTACTTC | CASSLASSGGRYEQYF
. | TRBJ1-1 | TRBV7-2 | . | TGTGCCAGCAGCTTATGGGGCGTGAACACTGAAGCTTTCTTT | CASSLWGVNTEAFF
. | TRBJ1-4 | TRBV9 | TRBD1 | TGTGCCAGCAGCGGAGGGACAGATGAAAAACTGTTTTTT | CASSGGTDEKLFF
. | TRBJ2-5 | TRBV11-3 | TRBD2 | TGTGCCAGCAGCCCTGGACTAGCGGGAAACCAAGAGACCCAGTACTTC | CASSPGLAGNQETQYF
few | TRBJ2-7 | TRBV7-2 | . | TGTGCCAGCAGCTTCTCGGCCGGGACTTCTTCCTACGAGCAGTACTTC | CASSFSAGTSSYEQYF
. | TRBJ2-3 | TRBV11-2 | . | TGTGCCAGCAGCTTTATTCGCAGGCGATACCCCACAGATACGCAGTATTTT | CASSFIRRRYPTDTQYF
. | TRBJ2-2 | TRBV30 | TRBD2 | TGTGCCTGGGGGACTAGCGGAGTCCCCGGGGGGACCGGGGAGCTGTTTTTT | CAWGTSGVPGGTGELFF
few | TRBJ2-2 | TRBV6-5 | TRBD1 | TGTGCCAGCAGTTACACCCGGGACAGGGTTTCCGGGGAGCTGTTTTTT | CASSYTRDRVSGELFF
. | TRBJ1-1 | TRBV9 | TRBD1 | TGTGCCAGCAGCGTTGCCGGGACAGCCTCTTACACTGAAGCTTTCTTT | CASSVAGTASYTEAFF
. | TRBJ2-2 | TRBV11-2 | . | TGTGCCAGCAGCTTAGATACCAGGGCCCACACCGGGGAGCTGTTTTTT | CASSLDTRAHTGELFF
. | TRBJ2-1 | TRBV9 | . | TGTGCCAGCAGCGTAGCGGGGACTGGCCCCAATGAGCAGTTCTTC | CASSVAGTGPNEQFF
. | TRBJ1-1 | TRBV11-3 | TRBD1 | TGTGCCAGCTTCGAAATAACGACAGGGGAAGCTTTCTTT | CASFEITTGEAFF
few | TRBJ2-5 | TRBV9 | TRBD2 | TGTGCCAGCAGCGTGTTAGGGCTAGCGGGAACTCAAGAGACCCAGTACTTC | CASSVLGLAGTQETQYF
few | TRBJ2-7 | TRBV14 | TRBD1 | TGTGCCAGCAGCCAGGGACAGGGGGCCGGATACGAGCAGTACTTC | CASSQGQGAGYEQYF
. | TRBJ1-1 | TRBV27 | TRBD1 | TGTGCCAGCAGTGGGACAGGGGGGAACACTGAAGCTTTCTTT | CASSGTGGNTEAFF
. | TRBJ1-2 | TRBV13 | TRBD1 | TGTGCCAGCAGCACCCTCCGGGACAGGACCGCTTCTAACTATGGCTACACCTTC | CASSTLRDRTASNYGYTF
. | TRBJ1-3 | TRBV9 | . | TGTGCCAGCAGCGCTTACAGGGGAAACACCATATATTTT | CASSAYRGNTIYF
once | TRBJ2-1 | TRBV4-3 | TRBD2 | TGCGCCAGCAGCCAAGGACTAGCGGGAGGCAATGAGCAGTTCTTC | CASSQGLAGGNEQFF